This TCR beta chain emerged from a study of diagnostic markers for celiac disease (dated by TCRdb to the early 2020s). Frequency indicates this clonotype is medium-sized (0.01 to 0.1%); no count is kept. The target of this receptor is not known. CDR1 SGHAT and CDR2 FQNNGV are derived from the germline V gene. The CDR3, from cysteine to phenylalanine, totals 15 residues. Only the protein sequence is given. These reads were obtained on an Illumina MiSeq. TCRdb reprocessed the reads and provides one entry for every CDR3 protein sequence; no DNA is given. The table of this sample itemizes a few thousand distinct CDR3 sequences. The ten top clones hold 5.9% of the sample.

The specimen sequenced was either unsorted cells or a sorted T cell fraction (not recorded which). The rearranged segments are TRBV11-2 and TRBJ2-5. The receptor was isolated from a human donor. This table probably holds off-target reads from a library built for another chain. CDR3 protein: CASSLTSGEQETQYF. Reference TRBV11-2 and TRBJ2-5 genes cover what lies past the CDR3, so the full variable domain is EAGVAQSPRYKIIEKRQSVAFWCNPISGHATLYWYQQILGQGPKLLIQFQNNGVVDDSQLPKDRFSAERLKGVDSTLKIQPAKLEDSAVYLCASSLTSGEQETQYFGPGTRLLVL.